Each of the 26 T cell receptor beta chains below was sequenced from the same sample in a study of OX40 agonist ivuxolimab in advanced cancers. Library generation was performed with the immunoSEQ multiplex PCR assay. TCRdb carries this immuneACCESS record with in-frame sequences only. Its versions omit some clonotypes, under half of them owing to an unresolved V gene in the studies checked, with the rest unexplained. This sample lists about 70,000 clones; over 70% were detected once. The ten largest clones represent around 5% of the sample. Sequences were derived from CD4+ or CD8+ T cells sorted from blood, sampled in a trial of the OX40 agonist ivuxolimab. The receptor source for this set is an adult with an advanced solid tumor such as melanoma, head and neck, liver or kidney cancer.

This chain joins TRBV21-1 and TRBJ1-2. TRBV21-1 is shown as a pseudogene. The CDR3 sequence is 12 residues long. Here the CDR3 DNA reads TGTGCCAGCTCGGATGGGGAGGGAGGCTACACCTTC. Amino acid sequence: CASSDGEGGYTF.

This clone was counted only a few times. The chain carries TRBV10-3 and TRBJ1-1; no clear D. V gave up 6 bases and J gave up 0 bases, with 8 bases separating them. CDR1 ENHRY and CDR2 SYGVKD come from the germline V gene. The CDR3 extends over 13 amino acids. The CDR3 DNA follows: TGTGCCATCAGACAGTACATGAACACTGAAGCTTTCTTT. Amino acids: CAIRQYMNTEAFF.

V and J are TRBV7-9 and TRBJ2-7; D tentatively fits TRBD1 or TRBD2 (5 bases each). Germline-derived CDR1 and CDR2 are SEHNR and FQNEAQ (reference sequence). V was shortened by 5 bases and J by 2 bases, with 13 bases between the two germline ends. CDR3 size: 14 residues. The CDR3 sequence: CASSIGDGTYEQYF. CDR3 bases: TGTGCCAGCAGCATAGGGGACGGAACCTACGAGCAGTACTTC. The whole variable domain, filled in from reference TRBV7-9 and TRBJ2-7, reads DTGVSQNPRHKITKRGQNVTFRCDPISEHNRLYWYRQTLGQGPEFLTYFQNEAQLEKSRLLSDRFSAERPKGSFSTLEIQRTEQGDSAMYLCASSIGDGTYEQYFGPGTRLTVT.

V and J are TRBV7-9 and TRBJ2-1; 8 positions match TRBD2. Losses at the gene ends were 3 bases for V and 5 bases for J; bases not matched to a gene: 6. The CDR3 sequence is 15 residues long. The germline CDR1 and CDR2 sequences are SEHNR and FQNEAQ (reference sequence). CDR3 coding DNA: TGTGCCAGCAGCTTCGGGGGGGCCTCGGACAATGAGCAGTTCTTC. This codes for CASSFGGASDNEQFF.

The count of this clone is one. The V gene is TRBV19, the J gene TRBJ2-5; no clear D. CDR1 is LNHDA, CDR2 SQIVND, per germline (reference sequence). The ends were cut back, 5 bases at V and 1 base at J, with 17 bases in the middle. The CDR3 covers 16 residues. CDR3 amino acids: CASSPAFGVGQETQYF. CDR3 sequence (DNA): TGTGCCAGTAGTCCTGCCTTTGGGGTCGGCCAAGAGACCCAGTACTTC.

This sequence joins TRBV6-1 and TRBJ2-1; 11 bases map to TRBD1. There are 15 residues in the CDR3. With 7 bases clipped from V and 5 bases from J, the junction kept 7 bases outside the gene matches. Germline V gene lookup returns CDR1 MNHNS and CDR2 SASEGT. The CDR3 nucleotides are TGTGCCAGCACCGAGGGGGACAGGGGGAACAATGAGCAGTTCTTC. It specifies CASTEGDRGNNEQFF.

This clone has a single count. The chain combines TRBV25-1 with TRBJ1-2, with D possibly being TRBD1 (5 bases). This CDR3 contains 17 residues. Trimming left V 2 bases short and J 3 bases short, with 19 bases between. CDR1 is MGHDK, CDR2 SYGVNS, per germline. The CDR3 spells CASSEVHAGSFDYGYTF. CDR3 in DNA: TGTGCCAGCAGTGAAGTTCACGCAGGGAGCTTTGACTATGGCTACACCTTC.

J is TRBJ2-3 and V is TRBV7-3, with TRBD1 matching over 8 bases. CDR1 and CDR2 from the germline V gene are SGHTA and FQGTGA. The junction had 2 bases not matched to a gene; V was cut back by 5 bases and J by 4 bases. CDR3 length: 13 residues. The CDR3 DNA is TGTGCCAGCAGCCCGACAGGGGCAGATACGCAGTATTTT. Encoded protein: CASSPTGADTQYF.

This clone has just a few counts. This CDR3 reads CAGSGTGSTEAFF. Here the CDR3 DNA reads TGTGCCGGCTCCGGGACAGGTTCCACTGAAGCTTTCTTT. The rearrangement joins TRBV19 to TRBJ1-1; TRBD1 matches 8 bases. V lost 11 bases, J lost 4 bases, and 9 bases stayed unmatched. Germline CDR1 reads LNHDA; CDR2 reads SQIVND (reference sequence). The CDR3 is made up of 13 amino acids.

The V gene is TRBV7-9, the J gene TRBJ2-6; D gene uncertain. Germline V gives CDR1 SEHNR, CDR2 FQNEAQ (reference sequence). V was clipped by 3 bases and J by 0 bases, with 3 bases between them. The CDR3 runs 14 residues. The CDR3 bases are TGTGCCAGCAGCTTGTCCTCTGGGGCCAACGTCCTGACTTTC. Amino acid sequence: CASSLSSGANVLTF.

This chain links TRBV6-4 with TRBJ1-6, with D unclear. V was clipped by 2 bases and J by 5 bases, with 4 bases between them. Germline V gives CDR1 MRHNA, CDR2 SNTAGT. The CDR3 contains 13 residues. The CDR3 region has the DNA TGTGCCAGCAGTGACAGGGATAATTCACCCCTCCACTTT. Protein sequence: CASSDRDNSPLHF.

The chain uses TRBV2 and TRBJ1-6, with D maybe TRBD1 (6 bases). This CDR3 spans 15 amino acids. The V end was cut by 2 bases, the J end by 7 bases, with 12 bases between. CDR1 is SNHLY and CDR2 is FYNNEI in the germline V gene. CDR3 loop: CASSEMGAVNSPLHF. In DNA, the CDR3 is TGTGCCAGCAGTGAAATGGGGGCAGTAAATTCACCCCTCCACTTT.

The chain couples TRBV14 to TRBJ1-5, with D unresolved. Germline-derived CDR1 and CDR2 are SGHDN and FVKESK. The CDR3 is 13 amino acids. V was shortened by 1 base and J by 4 bases, with 5 bases between the two germline ends. CDR3: CASSQGPNQPQHF. DNA of the CDR3: TGTGCCAGCAGCCAAGGTCCGAATCAGCCCCAGCATTTT.

The chain joins TRBV5-4 to TRBJ2-1, with 7 bases lining up with TRBD1. With 4 bases clipped from V and 7 bases from J, the junction kept 14 bases outside the gene matches. The CDR3 spans 16 residues. Germline CDR1 SGHNT, CDR2 YYREEE (reference sequence). Written as DNA, the CDR3 is TGTGCCAGCAGCCCCGGACAGGACGTTTGGGGGAATGAGCAGTTCTTC. It codes for CASSPGQDVWGNEQFF.

This chain links TRBV6-6 with TRBJ1-1; D uncertain. The CDR3 runs to 13 residues. CDR1 is MNHNY, CDR2 SVGAGI, per germline (reference sequence). Trimming removed 7 bases at V and 6 bases at J, with 15 bases between. The CDR3 protein is CASTILLSSEAFF. Written as DNA, the CDR3 is TGTGCCAGCACCATACTCTTAAGCTCTGAAGCTTTCTTT.

V is TRBV5-8 and J is TRBJ1-5; D remains unclear. V lost 0 bases and J lost 3, with 7 bases in between. This CDR3 contains 14 residues. Germline-derived CDR1 and CDR2 are SGHTS and YDEGEE. The CDR3 DNA follows: TGTGCCAGCAGCTTGGACAGATTCAATCAGCCCCAGCATTTT. Its protein product is CASSLDRFNQPQHF.

This sequence joins TRBV7-6 and TRBJ1-2; D is uncertain. The V end lost 5 bases, the J end lost 2 bases, and 15 bases lay between the germline ends. CDR1 SGHVS and CDR2 FNYEAQ come from the germline V gene. The CDR3 loop spans 15 amino acids. Here the CDR3 reads CASSQLPAENYGYTF. The CDR3 coding sequence is TGTGCCAGCAGCCAACTCCCGGCGGAGAACTATGGCTACACCTTC.

This chain joins TRBV19 and TRBJ2-7; D not certain. Between the trimmed V and J ends, which lost 3 bases and 0 bases, there was a span of 12 bases. CDR3 length: 15 amino acids. Germline CDR1 and CDR2: LNHDA and SQIVND (reference sequence). CDR3 sequence (DNA): TGTGCCAGTAGTATCGGAACCGTGGGCTCCTACGAGCAGTACTTC. It translates to CASSIGTVGSYEQYF.

V gene TRBV5-1 combines with J gene TRBJ2-3; TRBD2 aligns across 11 bases. Germline CDR1 SGHRS, CDR2 YFSETQ. V dropped 1 base and J dropped 0; count of bases not matched to a gene: 4. The CDR3 loop spans 17 amino acids. The CDR3 nucleotides read TGCGCCAGCAGCTTGTCTCCTAGCGGGGGGAGCACAGATACGCAGTATTTT. This codes for CASSLSPSGGSTDTQYF. The entire variable domain, with the rest obtained from reference TRBV5-1 and TRBJ2-3, is as follows: KAGVTQTPRYLIKTRGQQVTLSCSPISGHRSVSWYQQTPGQGLQFLFEYFSETQRNKGNFPGRFSGRQFSNSRSEMNVSTLELGDSALYLCASSLSPSGGSTDTQYFGPGTRLTVL.

The rearrangement uses TRBV11-2 and TRBJ1-2, with 8 bases lining up with TRBD1. The CDR3 has 13 residues. Germline V gene sequence: CDR1 SGHAT, CDR2 FQNNGV. The junction had 3 bases not matched to a gene; V was cut back by 5 bases and J by 4 bases. CDR3 protein: CASSRQGAYGYTF. The DNA for the CDR3 is TGTGCCAGCAGCCGGCAGGGGGCCTATGGCTACACCTTC.

The rearrangement uses TRBV11-3 and TRBJ1-4, with 9 bases fitting TRBD1. Per the germline V gene, CDR1 is SGHNT and CDR2 is YENEEA. Unmatched junction bases numbered 6, after V lost 5 bases and J lost 5 bases. This CDR3 is 15 amino acids long. Here the CDR3 reads CASSAQTGGNEKLFF. CDR3 DNA: TGTGCCAGCAGCGCCCAGACAGGGGGGAATGAAAAACTGTTTTTT.

This clone was seen more than once but under ten times. The rearrangement uses TRBV7-9 and TRBJ2-1; D perhaps matches TRBD2 (6 bases). Looked up from germline, CDR1 is SEHNR and CDR2 is FQNEAQ (reference sequence). Trimming removed 5 bases from V and 9 bases from J, with 23 bases in between. This CDR3 has 16 amino acids. The CDR3 nucleotides are TGTGCCAGCAGCGGCGAACGGGGGACGTTAGCGAGTGAGCAGTTCTTC. It codes for CASSGERGTLASEQFF.

In this sample, this clone turned up once. The rearrangement uses TRBV15 and TRBJ1-2; D remains unclear. The CDR3 covers 15 residues. Germline assignment: CDR1 LNHNV and CDR2 YYDKDF (reference sequence). Trimming left V 0 bases short and J 0 bases short, with 8 bases between. CDR3 DNA: TGTGCCACCAGCAGAGACTTTGGATCTAACTATGGCTACACCTTC. Translation gives CATSRDFGSNYGYTF. The full variable domain, completed using reference TRBV15 and TRBJ1-2, is DAMVIQNPRYQVTQFGKPVTLSCSQTLNHNVMYWYQQKSSQAPKLLFHYYDKDFNNEADTPDNFQSRRPNTSFCFLDIRSPGLGDTAMYLCATSRDFGSNYGYTFGSGTRLTVV.

V usage is TRBV6-5 and J usage is TRBJ1-2; possible D gene TRBD1, 6 bases. From germline, CDR1 is MNHEY and CDR2 SVGAGI. The V gene lost 11 bases and the J gene lost 0 bases, with 16 bases spanning the gap. This CDR3 comprises 14 residues. CDR3 in amino acids: CAVGARAANYGYTF. DNA of the CDR3: TGTGCCGTGGGGGCCAGGGCAGCTAACTATGGCTACACCTTC.

The V call is TRBV5-1, the J call TRBJ2-7; weak D call: TRBD1 (6 bases). V was trimmed by 4 bases and J by 5 bases, leaving 25 bases between them. The CDR3 consists of 17 residues. Germline-derived CDR1 and CDR2 are SGHRS and YFSETQ. For the CDR3, the DNA is TGCGCCAGCAGCCTACCCATCGACCCGGACAGTTCTCACGAGCAGTACTTC. This gives the protein CASSLPIDPDSSHEQYF.

The genes are TRBV19 and TRBJ1-4; D is perhaps TRBD1 (5 bases). From germline, CDR1 is LNHDA and CDR2 SQIVND (reference sequence). The length of the CDR3 is 16 residues. V was trimmed by 6 bases and J by 7 bases, leaving 21 bases between them. CDR3 nucleotide sequence: TGTGCCAGTAGCCCGAACTTTGGGTTGGGGGGTGAAAAACTGTTTTTT. It specifies CASSPNFGLGGEKLFF.